These 15 T cell receptor beta chains originate from one sample sequenced in a study of T cell changes during pregnancy in multiple sclerosis. The table came from immunoSEQ multiplex PCR; TCRdb's copy has only in-frame clones and leaves some out. The repertoire has roughly 120,000 clones, over 85% of them found once; the top ten carry 6.2%. Material: peripheral blood, obtained before pregnancy. These receptors came from a female donor with multiple sclerosis, enrolled in a pregnancy study.

The genes are TRBV27 and TRBJ2-1; possible D gene TRBD1, 6 bases. This CDR3 region has 17 residues. CDR1 is MNHEY and CDR2 is SMNVEV in the germline V gene (reference sequence). V was trimmed by 5 bases and J by 0 bases, leaving 17 bases between them. CDR3 sequence reads: CASSVYRVASSYNEQFF. CDR3 coding DNA: TGTGCCAGCAGTGTCTACAGGGTTGCCAGCTCCTACAATGAGCAGTTCTTC.

The chain combines TRBV5-5 with TRBJ2-2; possibly TRBD1 for D (6 bases). The ends were cut back, 0 bases at V and 0 bases at J, with 9 bases in the middle. From germline, CDR1 is SGHKS and CDR2 YYEKEE (reference sequence). This CDR3 comprises 16 residues. The CDR3 DNA follows: TGTGCCAGCAGCTTGGAGTACAGGGCGAACACCGGGGAGCTGTTTTTT. It specifies CASSLEYRANTGELFF.

V usage is TRBV5-6 and J usage is TRBJ1-3; no clear D gene. Germline CDR1 and CDR2: SGHDT and YYEEEE. Trimming cost V 0 bases and J 0 bases, with 10 bases left between them. The CDR3 length is 16 residues. This chain's CDR3 is CASSLAGVRSGNTIYF. For the CDR3, the DNA is TGTGCCAGCAGCTTGGCCGGGGTCCGCTCTGGAAACACCATATATTTT.

The chain carries TRBV27 and TRBJ1-1, with a possible D match to TRBD1 (5 bases). The CDR3 loop spans 13 amino acids. CDR1 is MNHEY, CDR2 SMNVEV, per germline (reference sequence). Trimming cost V 5 bases and J 5 bases, with 12 bases left between them. The CDR3, as DNA: TGTGCCAGCAGTCCTGGGGCTTTAACTGAAGCTTTCTTT. This translates into CASSPGALTEAFF.

The chain links TRBV19 to TRBJ2-4; 9 bases map to TRBD1. The CDR3 loop spans 14 amino acids. With V trimmed by 5 bases and J by 8 bases, 7 bases remained unmatched. CDR1 is LNHDA, CDR2 SQIVND, per germline (reference sequence). This CDR3 reads CASSQDRGRHIQYF. The CDR3 coding sequence is TGTGCCAGTAGTCAGGACAGGGGAAGGCACATTCAGTACTTC.

The chain links TRBV6-5 to TRBJ2-1; D is perhaps TRBD1 (5 bases). The germline CDR1 and CDR2 sequences are MNHEY and SVGAGI. The CDR3 totals 14 residues. V was pared by 2 bases and J by 5 bases, with 10 bases between. The CDR3 loop reads CASSYVQENNEQFF. Written as DNA, the CDR3 is TGTGCCAGCAGTTACGTACAGGAAAACAATGAGCAGTTCTTC.

The rearrangement uses TRBV10-3 and TRBJ2-2; weak D call: TRBD2 (6 bases). Germline V gene data show CDR1 as ENHRY and CDR2 as SYGVKD. V was pared by 4 bases and J by 7 bases, with 16 bases between. The CDR3 contains 15 residues. CDR3: CAISVRAGTDGELFF. CDR3 in DNA: TGTGCCATCAGTGTTAGGGCGGGAACTGACGGGGAGCTGTTTTTT.

This clone was detected a few times. This sequence joins TRBV19 and TRBJ2-1, with 7 positions matching TRBD1. V trimming: 5 bases; J trimming: 0 bases; junction bases outside the gene matches: 10. CDR3 length: 17 residues. Germline V gene sequence: CDR1 LNHDA, CDR2 SQIVND (reference sequence). The CDR3 loop reads CASSALGQLSSYNEQFF. The CDR3 nucleotides are TGTGCCAGTAGTGCCTTGGGACAGCTAAGCTCCTACAATGAGCAGTTCTTC.

The chain has TRBV27 and TRBJ2-2; no clear D. Trimming took off 3 bases at V and 3 bases at J, with 14 bases between the two ends. CDR1 and CDR2 (germline): MNHEY, SMNVEV (reference sequence). The CDR3 sequence is 16 residues long. In DNA, the CDR3 is TGTGCCAGCAGTTTGTTGACAATATCACACACCGGGGAGCTGTTTTTT. It translates to CASSLLTISHTGELFF.

The chain couples TRBV15 to TRBJ2-3, with TRBD1 as a possible D gene (6 bases). Germline CDR1 LNHNV, CDR2 YYDKDF (reference sequence). The CDR3 is 16 amino acids. V shed 0 bases and J shed 2 bases, with 12 bases lying between them. CDR3 residues: CATSRENRAPTDTQYF. The CDR3 DNA follows: TGTGCCACCAGCAGAGAGAACAGGGCCCCCACAGATACGCAGTATTTT.

This chain joins TRBV29-1 and TRBJ1-3, with TRBD1 as a possible D gene (5 bases). V lost 6 bases, J lost 0 bases, and 9 bases lay in between. This CDR3 contains 13 residues. Germline CDR1 and CDR2: SQVTM and ANQGSEA. This CDR3 is CSVGGGSGNTIYF. The CDR3 nucleotides are TGCAGCGTGGGGGGGGGCTCTGGAAACACCATATATTTT.

The chain has TRBV29-1 and TRBJ2-1, with TRBD2 matching 7 bases. Germline V lookup: CDR1 SQVTM, CDR2 ANQGSEA. This CDR3 comprises 16 residues. The J segment lost 4 bases and the V segment lost 8 bases, leaving 17 bases of the junction unmatched. The CDR3 region has the DNA TGCAGCTCCGTTGGACCCGGCGGGAGACTTTACAATGAGCAGTTCTTC. It yields the protein CSSVGPGGRLYNEQFF.

The J gene is TRBJ1-5, the V gene TRBV28; a weak D match, TRBD1 (5 bases). V lost 5 bases to trimming and J lost 0 bases, with 11 bases between them. The CDR3 has 15 residues. Germline assignment: CDR1 MDHEN and CDR2 SYDVKM. CDR3 region: CASSTGTYSNQPQHF. In DNA, the CDR3 is TGTGCCAGCAGTACAGGTACCTATAGCAATCAGCCCCAGCATTTT.

The chain couples TRBV29-1 to TRBJ1-3; 7 nucleotides agree with TRBD1. J lost 4 bases, V lost 7 bases, and 4 bases had no gene match. The CDR3 extends over 12 amino acids. Germline V gene lookup returns CDR1 SQVTM and CDR2 ANQGSEA. The CDR3 sequence is CSGKGAGNTIYF. CDR3 sequence (DNA): TGCAGCGGGAAGGGGGCCGGAAACACCATATATTTT.

The rearrangement links TRBV5-1 to TRBJ1-4, with D unresolved. The CDR3 has 14 amino acids. Germline CDR1 SGHRS, CDR2 YFSETQ. Trimming pared 0 bases from V and 4 bases from J, leaving 7 bases between. CDR3 in amino acids: CASSLGGDNEKLFF. DNA of the CDR3: TGCGCCAGCAGCTTGGGAGGTGATAATGAAAAACTGTTTTTT.